This T cell receptor (beta chain) was sequenced for a study of shared clonotypes between healthy human individuals. The length of the CDR3 is 14 residues. The trim removed 4 bases at V and 9 bases at J, leaving 2 bases unmatched. The germline gives CDR1 LNHNV, CDR2 YYDKDF (reference sequence). This table comes from immunoSEQ multiplex PCR, and its TCRdb copy is limited to in-frame clones, with some not included. The sample includes a few hundred thousand clones, about 95% of them seen just once. Naive CD8 cells lacked CD45RO and underwent positive selection for CCR7, leaving out terminally differentiated effector memory CD45RA+ cells. Donors had no recently reported acute infections or vaccinations and were HIV-negative. The table lists this clone with a count of one. Its antigen is as yet unknown. Whole-study findings and limits: A limitation of the genetic and exposure-history diversity represented arose from few donors. Clonotype sharing among donors likely depends on sequencing depth. The study's rarefaction showed incomplete sorted-subset sequencing despite large depth.

The TCR comes from a woman in her 30s in good health. The sequencing sample was made of naive CD8+ T cells sorted from blood. This chain connects TRBV15 to TRBJ2-1; TRBD2 matches at 14 bases. CDR3 sequence: CATSKTSGRVEQFF. The CDR3 DNA reads as TGTGCCACCAGCAAGACTAGCGGGAGGGTTGAGCAGTTCTTC.